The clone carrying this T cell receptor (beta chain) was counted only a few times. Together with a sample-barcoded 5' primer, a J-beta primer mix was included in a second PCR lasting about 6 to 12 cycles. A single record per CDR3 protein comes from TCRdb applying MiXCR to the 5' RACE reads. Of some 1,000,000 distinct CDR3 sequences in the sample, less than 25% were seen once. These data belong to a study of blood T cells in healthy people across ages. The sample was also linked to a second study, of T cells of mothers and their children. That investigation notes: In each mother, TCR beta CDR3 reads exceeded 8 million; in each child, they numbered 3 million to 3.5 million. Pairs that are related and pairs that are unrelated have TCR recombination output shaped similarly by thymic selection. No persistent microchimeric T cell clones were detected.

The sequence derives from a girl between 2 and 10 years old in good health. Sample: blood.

CDR3 sequence: CASSQDTVSSYEQYF. The CDR3 DNA reads as TGTGCCAGCTCCCAAGACACCGTTTCCTCCTACGAGCAGTACTTC. V usage is TRBV18 and J usage is TRBJ2-7; D is uncertain. Germline V lookup: CDR1 KGHSH, CDR2 LQKENI. This CDR3 is built from 15 residues. V was trimmed by 6 bases and J by 0 bases, leaving 15 bases between them.